The sequence of this TCR beta chain was determined in a study of T-cell memory formation after mild COVID-19. Study summary: TCR clusters mostly belonged to single donors. Study results and caveats: Cross-reactive memory seemingly joined, as some responding clones were found in pre-infection memory. The CD4+ clones that contracted clustered mainly within CM and EM, and the CD8+ clones concentrated in EMRA.

The 5'RACE method, run with constant-segment primers, produced TCR alpha and TCR beta cDNA libraries (carrying sample barcodes and UMIs). TCRdb passed the 5' RACE reads through MiXCR, listing each CDR3 protein once. Found here are more than 80,000 distinct CDR3 sequences, about 17% of them singletons; the top ten hold 25% to 30%. A word on this clonotype: Its antigen is as yet unknown.

The germline V gene has CDR1 GTSNPN and CDR2 SVGIG (reference sequence). Unmatched junction bases numbered 7, after V lost 4 bases and J lost 1 base. The CDR3 is 15 residues long. Sequencing used PBMCs or a T cell subset sorted from them (not recorded which). This sequence was found in an adult woman who had mild COVID-19 (a few samples of this study predate the infection). Cell type and time point are not known. The chain couples TRBV30 to TRBJ2-3; 8 bases match TRBD1. CDR3 sequence: CAWIPVTGGTDTQYF. CDR3 bases: TGTGCCTGGATCCCGGTGACAGGGGGCACAGATACGCAGTATTTT.